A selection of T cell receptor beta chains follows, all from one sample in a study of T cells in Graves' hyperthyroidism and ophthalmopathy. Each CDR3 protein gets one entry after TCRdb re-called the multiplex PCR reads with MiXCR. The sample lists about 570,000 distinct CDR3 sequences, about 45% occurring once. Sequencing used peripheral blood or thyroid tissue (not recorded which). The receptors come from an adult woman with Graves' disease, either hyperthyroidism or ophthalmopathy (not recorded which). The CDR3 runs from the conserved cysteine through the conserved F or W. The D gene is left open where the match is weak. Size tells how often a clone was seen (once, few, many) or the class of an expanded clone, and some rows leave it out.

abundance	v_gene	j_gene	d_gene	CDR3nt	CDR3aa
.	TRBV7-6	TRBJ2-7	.	TGTGCCAGCAGCTTATTCGGGGTTGCCGAGCAGTACTTC	CASSLFGVAEQYF
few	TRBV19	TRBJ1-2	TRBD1	TGTGCCAGTAGTTACACCGGGACAGGGCTCTATGGCTACACCTTC	CASSYTGTGLYGYTF
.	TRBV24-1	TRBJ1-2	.	TGTGCCACCAGTGGGGGTGACTATGGCTACACCTTC	CATSGGDYGYTF
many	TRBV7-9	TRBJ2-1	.	TGTGCCAGCAGCTTGTTAGGTCGGACCTACAATGAGCAGTTCTTC	CASSLLGRTYNEQFF
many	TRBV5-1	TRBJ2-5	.	TGCGCCAGACCGACTACGGGGATGGAGACCCAGTACTTC	CARPTTGMETQYF
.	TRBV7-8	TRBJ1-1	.	TGTGCCAGCAGCCGAAGACGGGAAACTGAAGCTTTCTTT	CASSRRRETEAFF
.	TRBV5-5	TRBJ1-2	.	TGTGCCAGCTCCGGGGCCAGGCTGGCTAACTATGGCTACACCTTC	CASSGARLANYGYTF
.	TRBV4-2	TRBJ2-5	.	TGTGCCAGCAGCCCGTGGTTGGAAGAGACCCAGTACTTC	CASSPWLEETQYF
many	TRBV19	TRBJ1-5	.	TGTGCCAGCAGTGACCGGGGGAATCAGCCCCAGCATTTT	CASSDRGNQPQHF
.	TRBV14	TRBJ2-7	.	TGTGCCAGCAGCCAAGACCCAGCCAGAAAGTACGAGCAGTACTTC	CASSQDPARKYEQYF
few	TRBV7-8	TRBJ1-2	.	TGTGCCAGCAGCTCCCCGGCTTGGGGGGACTATGGCTACACCTTC	CASSSPAWGDYGYTF
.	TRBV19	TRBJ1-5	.	TGTGCCAGTAAGTTGGTGGGTGGCAATCAGCCCCAGCATTTT	CASKLVGGNQPQHF
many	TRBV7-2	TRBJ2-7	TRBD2	TGTGCCAGCAGCCCAGCGGGAGTCATAGTCGAGCAGTACTTC	CASSPAGVIVEQYF
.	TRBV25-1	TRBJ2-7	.	TGTGCCAGCCAAGATGGAAGGTCCGGTGAGCAGTACTTC	CASQDGRSGEQYF
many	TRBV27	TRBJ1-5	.	TGTGCCAGTAGGACAGTGAATCAGCCCCAGCATTTT	CASRTVNQPQHF
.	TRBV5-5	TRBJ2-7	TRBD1	TGTGCCAGCAGCTTTCAGGGGGTTGAGTACTTC	CASSFQGVEYF
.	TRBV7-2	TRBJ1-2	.	TGTGCCAGCAGCTTAGTTACGGGCTGTGGCTACACCTTC	CASSLVTGCGYTF
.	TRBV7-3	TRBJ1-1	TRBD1	TGTGCCAGCAGCCCCGACAGGGAGCTAACTGAAGCTTTCTTT	CASSPDRELTEAFF
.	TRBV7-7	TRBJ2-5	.	TGTGCTAGCAGCCGGGGGCTACTCGGTCAGGAGACCCAGTACTTC	CASSRGLLGQETQYF
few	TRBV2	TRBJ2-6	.	TGTGCCAGCAGTGATTTCAGGGTCTCTGGGGCCAACGTCCTGACTTTC	CASSDFRVSGANVLTF
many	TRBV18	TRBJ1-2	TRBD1	TGTGCCAGCTCAGGACAGGGGCACGAGGTCGGCTACACCTTC	CASSGQGHEVGYTF
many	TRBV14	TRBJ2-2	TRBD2	TGTGCCAGCAGCCTCCTAGCGGGACAAAGGACCGGGGAGCTGTTTTTT	CASSLLAGQRTGELFF
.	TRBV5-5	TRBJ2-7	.	TGTGCCAGCAGCTTGGAGGGCAGTTCTTTCGGGGAGCAGTACTTC	CASSLEGSSFGEQYF
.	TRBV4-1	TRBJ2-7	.	TGCGCCAGCAGCCAAGGGGGCAGGGGTCTATACTACGAGCAGTACTTC	CASSQGGRGLYYEQYF
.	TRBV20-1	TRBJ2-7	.	TGCAGTGCTAGAGGGCGTGGGCGGTTTAACTCCTACGAGCAGTACTTC	CSARGRGRFNSYEQYF
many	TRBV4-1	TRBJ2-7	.	TGCGCCAGCAGCCAATCTTGGGCCGACTCCTACGAGCAGTACTTC	CASSQSWADSYEQYF
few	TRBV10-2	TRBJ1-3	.	TGCGCCAGCACCACGAGCAGAAACACCATATATTTT	CASTTSRNTIYF
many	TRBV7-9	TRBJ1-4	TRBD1	TGTGCCAGCAGCCGGGACAGTTTAAGAGAAAAACTGTTTTTT	CASSRDSLREKLFF
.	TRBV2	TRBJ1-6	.	TGTGCCAGCAGTGAAGAGGCTGCACCCCTCCACTTT	CASSEEAAPLHF
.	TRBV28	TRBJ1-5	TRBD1	TGTGCCAGCAGTCTCCCACCCGGGACAGGTCTCAATCAGCCCCAGCATTTT	CASSLPPGTGLNQPQHF
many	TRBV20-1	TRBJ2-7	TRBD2	TGCAGTGCTAGAGGAGAGGGACCTAGCGGGATCTACGAGCAGTACTTC	CSARGEGPSGIYEQYF
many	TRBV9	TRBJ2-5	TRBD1	TGTGCCAGCAGCGCGGAGGACAGGGCACAAGAGACCCAGTACTTC	CASSAEDRAQETQYF
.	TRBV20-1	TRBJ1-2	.	TGCAGTGCTCGGTCTCAGGGAACCTATGGCTACACCTTC	CSARSQGTYGYTF
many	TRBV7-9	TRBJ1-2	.	TGTGCCAGCAGCTTACAGCGCGGAGGTTATGGCTACACCTTC	CASSLQRGGYGYTF
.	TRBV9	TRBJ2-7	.	TGTGCCAGCCGCGTCCTCCAGAGCTCCTACGAGCAGTACTTC	CASRVLQSSYEQYF
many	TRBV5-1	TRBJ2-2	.	TGTGCCAGCAGTCTTGCGGGCACCGGGGAGCTGTTTTTT	CASSLAGTGELFF
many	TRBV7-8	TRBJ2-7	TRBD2	TGTGCCAGCAGCTTAGCGTCGCTAGCGGTTCCCTACGAGCAGTACTTC	CASSLASLAVPYEQYF
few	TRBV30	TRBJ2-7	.	TGTGCCTGGAGGGGTCCCTCTCGGGGGAACTACGAGCAGTACTTC	CAWRGPSRGNYEQYF
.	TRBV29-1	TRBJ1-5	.	TGCAGCGTTGTTCAGGTTGCGGGTCAGCCCCAGCATTTT	CSVVQVAGQPQHF
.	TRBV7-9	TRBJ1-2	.	TGTGCCAGCAGCTACATGCTTGGGAGGGACGGCTACACCTTC	CASSYMLGRDGYTF
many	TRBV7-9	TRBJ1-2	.	TGTGCCAGCAGTTCAGCTGGACAGCCCTATGGCTACACCTTC	CASSSAGQPYGYTF
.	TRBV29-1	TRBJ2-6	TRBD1	TGCAGACCGACAGGGGTCGGGGCCAACGTCCTGACTTTC	CRPTGVGANVLTF
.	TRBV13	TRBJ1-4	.	TGTGCCAGCAGCTTAGGCCTAGCCGAAAAACTGTTTTTT	CASSLGLAEKLFF